The source of this T cell receptor beta chain is a study of CD8+CD57+ T cells in acquired aplastic anemia (dated by TCRdb to the late 2010s). Study-wide context: A mean of approximately 3 ug of DNA, ranging from roughly 0.2 to 27.4 ug, was extracted from sorted CD4+ and CD8+ cells. An average of approximately 10 million reads for CD4+ cells and approximately 11 million reads for CD8+ cells was obtained from healthy donor samples. Findings and caveats that apply to the study as a whole: Patients and healthy controls showed no significant difference in CD8+ Simpson's diversity (P=0.060). Around 27 CD8+ CDR3 sequences were found in both patients and controls but appeared to be highly expressed in patients and within the immunodominant clones of the patients.

Genomic DNA was used as template for profiling of TCR beta VDJ combinations and CDR3 sequences. An Illumina HiSeq 2000 was the platform used for TCR repertoire sequencing. In the source study's methods: Repertoire assessment relied on Simpson's diversity index, CDR3 size and DJ length profiles, and TRBV/TRBJ rearrangement plots. The immunodominant clone was defined as the most abundant DNA sequence in deep sequencing data. CDR3 amino acid sequences were screened for sharing across subjects and compared with published repertoires and the VDJdb database. TCRdb itself trimmed the public reads at Q25 with fastp, ran MiXCR and retained productive beta chains. When rows share a CDR3 protein, they turn into one entry using the most common DNA and genes. These V and J calls are TCRdb output, not the study's own analysis. This sample has about 100,000 distinct CDR3 sequences in its table, and about half of those were observed once. In total, the top ten clones hold 25% to 35% of the sample.

Note on this clonotype: Its specific antigen is unknown. No base qualities exist here, and no much larger clone lies one base off it.

As encoded in the germline V gene, CDR1 is SGHDN while CDR2 is FVKESK. The CDR3 runs 13 amino acids, cysteine and phenylalanine included. Only CDR3 DNA is held: 39 bases, read in frame from base 1. The junction shows trimming of 0 bases on V and 11 bases on J, plus 10 bases between the germline ends. In this study, sorted CD4+ and CD8+ T cells from the blood of healthy subjects and of severe aplastic anemia patients had their TCR repertoires deep-sequenced. Ficoll-Paque density gradient centrifugation was used to isolate peripheral blood mononuclear cells. Before DNA extraction, CD4+ and CD8+ T cells were sorted by FACS or by magnetic beads.

Sequenced: sorted CD4+, CD8+, or CD8+CD57+ T cells (not recorded which) from PBMCs. The chain is assembled from TRBV14 and TRBJ2-2; the D gene is unclear. This receptor was taken from a human donor in good health, serving as a control. In nucleotides, the sequence is TGTGCCAGCAGCCAAGATCTGAAGGGAGAGCTGTTTTTT. Its protein is CASSQDLKGELFF.